What follows is one T cell receptor (beta chain) and its context. The data were taken from a study of shared clonotypes between healthy human individuals. This table comes from immunoSEQ multiplex PCR, and its TCRdb copy is limited to in-frame clones, with some not included. This table has roughly 1,000,000 clones, more than 75% appearing once. V was cut by 4 bases and J by 3 bases, with 13 bases left in between. Germline CDR1 is MGHDK and CDR2 is SYGVNS. The CDR3 length is 14 residues. Sequencing was performed on memory CD4+ T cells from PBMCs. This sample's subset: CD45RA-negative fraction. The clonotype originates from a man younger than 30 in good health. Some clones in this sample may be carry-over from other donors' samples. The V gene is TRBV25-1, the J gene TRBJ2-7; perhaps D is TRBD1 or TRBD2 (5 bases each). The CDR3 DNA follows: TGTGCCAGCAGTGTATCCGGGGCCGACTACGAGCAGTACTTC. It translates to CASSVSGADYEQYF.